This passage covers 20 T cell receptor beta chains from one sample sequenced in a study of long-term antiretroviral therapy in people with HIV. Samples were assayed with immunoSEQ v3.0 at survey level. TCRdb's copy holds only in-frame clones and misses some; the assay was immunoSEQ multiplex PCR. This sample has about 25,000 clones; under 80% occur once, and the top ten carry around 4.8%. Material: unsorted PBMCs, obtained 0.5 years after starting antiretroviral therapy. Receptors were obtained from a woman in her thirties or forties with HIV.

This rearrangement joins TRBV5-8 to TRBJ2-1; maybe TRBD2 (6 bases). The CDR3 consists of 16 residues. V was cut by 2 bases and J by 0 bases, with 12 bases left in between. CDR1 is SGHTS, CDR2 YDEGEE, per germline. In DNA, the CDR3 is TGTGCCAGCAGCTTATACGGAGGGGTCTCCTACAATGAGCAGTTCTTC. Translating gives CASSLYGGVSYNEQFF.

The V and J genes are TRBV7-9 and TRBJ2-5; the match to TRBD1 covers 8 bases. Looked up from germline, CDR1 is SEHNR and CDR2 is FQNEAQ (reference sequence). This CDR3 region has 16 residues. V trimming: 1 base; J trimming: 5 bases; junction bases outside the gene matches: 9. The CDR3 region is CASSLGTGQGRETQYF. CDR3 nucleotides: TGTGCCAGCAGCTTAGGGACCGGACAGGGAAGGGAGACCCAGTACTTC.

This clone was picked up a small number of times. CDR3 in DNA: TGCAGTGCTCCCGGACCCGGGGAGCTGTTTTTT. Translating it yields CSAPGPGELFF. The chain combines TRBV20-1 with TRBJ2-2; D is ambiguous. The CDR3 sequence is 11 residues long. V lost 5 bases to trimming and J lost 6 bases, with 7 bases between them. CDR1 and CDR2 (germline): DFQATT, SNEGSKA (reference sequence).

The V gene is TRBV9, the J gene TRBJ1-3; tentatively, D is TRBD1 (5 bases). CDR3 length equals 15 residues. With 0 bases removed from V and 2 bases from J, the gap between germline ends came to 9 bases. Germline CDR1 and CDR2: SGDLS and YYNGEE. The CDR3 sequence: CASSVEVGAGNTIYF. Here the CDR3 DNA reads TGTGCCAGCAGCGTAGAGGTAGGGGCTGGAAACACCATATATTTT.

The chain carries TRBV19 and TRBJ1-6, with TRBD1 matching over 7 bases. CDR3 size: 16 residues. Unmatched junction bases numbered 4, after V lost 2 bases and J lost 3 bases. CDR1 LNHDA and CDR2 SQIVND come from the germline V gene (reference sequence). The CDR3 DNA is TGTGCCAGTAGTATACAGGGGGATCTCTATAATTCACCCCTCCACTTT. Translation gives CASSIQGDLYNSPLHF.

V and J are TRBV27 and TRBJ1-5; D is uncertain. V lost 5 bases and J lost 0, with 11 bases in between. This CDR3 is 15 amino acids long. CDR1 is MNHEY, CDR2 SMNVEV, per germline (reference sequence). DNA for the CDR3: TGTGCCAGCAGTCCCCGGACGGATAGCAATCAGCCCCAGCATTTT. Protein product: CASSPRTDSNQPQHF.

The rearrangement joins TRBV15 to TRBJ2-5; D may be TRBD2 (5 bases). Per the germline V gene, CDR1 is LNHNV and CDR2 is YYDKDF (reference sequence). The CDR3 is 15 residues long. V was cut by 0 bases and J by 6 bases, with 14 bases left in between. The CDR3 DNA reads TGTGCCACCAGCAGAGACGTGGGAGACGGTCAGACCCAGTACTTC. This sequence encodes CATSRDVGDGQTQYF.

V usage is TRBV2 and J usage is TRBJ2-5; the D gene is possibly TRBD2 (6 bases). Germline lookup yields CDR1 SNHLY and CDR2 FYNNEI. V was pared by 7 bases and J by 1 base, with 10 bases between. This CDR3 spans 13 amino acids. DNA of the CDR3: TGTGCCAGCATCGGCGGGGCCCAAGAGACCCAGTACTTC. This gives the protein CASIGGAQETQYF. Using reference TRBV2 and TRBJ2-5 for the parts outside the CDR3, the full variable domain is EPEVTQTPSHQVTQMGQEVILRCVPISNHLYFYWYRQILGQKVEFLVSFYNNEISEKSEIFDDQFSVERPDGSNFTLKIRSTKLEDSAMYFCASIGGAQETQYFGPGTRLLVL.

The V call is TRBV5-5, the J call TRBJ1-5, with D uncertain. CDR3 length equals 14 residues. With 0 bases removed from V and 5 bases from J, the gap between germline ends came to 9 bases. Germline V gene sequence: CDR1 SGHKS, CDR2 YYEKEE (reference sequence). The CDR3 spells CASSLEANHQPQHF. The DNA for the CDR3 is TGTGCCAGCAGCTTGGAGGCAAATCATCAGCCCCAGCATTTT.

This clone came up a few times. The rearrangement links TRBV7-9 to TRBJ2-7; the match to TRBD1 covers 9 bases. This CDR3 has 13 residues. With 6 bases clipped from V and 2 bases from J, the junction kept 2 bases outside the gene matches. Germline V gene data show CDR1 as SEHNR and CDR2 as FQNEAQ (reference sequence). CDR3: CASRQGAAYEQYF. The CDR3 nucleotides are TGTGCCAGCAGACAGGGGGCTGCCTACGAGCAGTACTTC.

The rearrangement uses TRBV29-1 and TRBJ2-1; TRBD2 agrees at 8 bases. CDR1 SQVTM and CDR2 ANQGSEA come from the germline V gene. The CDR3 runs 14 residues. V shed 3 bases and J 4 bases; nucleotides not matched to a gene: 5. In DNA form, the CDR3 reads TGCAGCGTTGATATTAGCGGGATTTACAATGAGCAGTTCTTC. This gives the protein CSVDISGIYNEQFF.

V is TRBV6-6 and J is TRBJ1-5; a possible D gene is TRBD1 (6 bases). The V and J ends lost 6 bases and 1 base respectively, with 16 bases between them. This CDR3 is 16 amino acids long. Germline CDR1 and CDR2: MNHNY and SVGAGI (reference sequence). CDR3 loop: CASSLPGEGSNQPQHF. CDR3 sequence (DNA): TGTGCCAGCAGCCTCCCAGGGGAAGGCAGCAATCAGCCCCAGCATTTT.

V usage is TRBV7-3 and J usage is TRBJ2-5, with D possibly TRBD2 on 5 matching bases. The ends were cut back, 5 bases at V and 3 bases at J, with 13 bases in the middle. The CDR3 sequence is 14 residues long. Germline lookup yields CDR1 SGHTA and CDR2 FQGTGA. In DNA, the CDR3 is TGTGCCAGCAGCCCCGGGGTAGTAAAAGAGACCCAGTACTTC. It is translated as CASSPGVVKETQYF.

CDR3 nucleotides: TGTGCCAGCAGCCAAGATGAAAGGGCAACCTACGAGCAGTACTTC. This encodes CASSQDERATYEQYF. The chain combines TRBV4-2 with TRBJ2-7; D not resolved. The CDR3 covers 15 residues. The germline V and J ends were trimmed by 0 bases and 2 bases, with 11 bases remaining between them. The V gene's germline CDR1 is LGHNA and CDR2 YNFKEQ.

DNA for the CDR3: TGTGCCAGCAGCTTGGCTAGCGGGGGTACCGCAGATACGCAGTATTTT. Amino acids: CASSLASGGTADTQYF. V gene TRBV7-3 combines with J gene TRBJ2-3, with 10 bases aligning to TRBD2. Per germline, CDR1 SGHTA and CDR2 FQGTGA. The V gene end was trimmed by 3 bases and the J gene end by 4 bases; junction bases not matched to a gene: 7. This CDR3 spans 16 amino acids.

There are a few counts of this clone. The J gene is TRBJ1-6, the V gene TRBV28, with D unclear. This CDR3 is 12 amino acids long. Germline V CDR1 and CDR2: MDHEN, SYDVKM. Trimming stripped 3 bases from V and 9 bases from J, with 6 bases between. The CDR3: CASSFGSSPLHF. CDR3 in DNA: TGTGCCAGCAGTTTCGGTAGTTCACCCCTCCACTTT. Full variable domain (outside the CDR3, taken from reference TRBV28 and TRBJ1-6): DVKVTQSSRYLVKRTGEKVFLECVQDMDHENMFWYRQDPGLGLRLIYFSYDVKMKEKGDIPEGYSVSREKKERFSLILESASTNQTSMYLCASSFGSSPLHFGNGTRLTVT.

This clone came up a few times. V and J are TRBV4-2 and TRBJ2-3, with 7 bases lining up with TRBD1. The CDR3 extends over 15 amino acids. V shed 1 base, J shed 3 bases, and the junction held 4 bases outside the gene matches. CDR1 is LGHNA, CDR2 YNFKEQ, per germline. DNA of the CDR3: TGTGCCAGCAGCCAAGCCGACAGGGTAACAGATACGCAGTATTTT. Its protein is CASSQADRVTDTQYF.

The CDR3 here is CAWSAGGYEQYF. The CDR3 nucleotides are TGTGCCTGGAGTGCAGGGGGCTACGAGCAGTACTTC. The rearrangement uses TRBV30 and TRBJ2-7; 7 nucleotides match TRBD1. Losses at the gene ends were 1 base for V and 3 bases for J; bases not matched to a gene: 0. Looked up from germline, CDR1 is GTSNPN and CDR2 is SVGIG (reference sequence). This CDR3 has 12 amino acids.

The chain employs TRBV28 and TRBJ1-4; the match to TRBD1 covers 10 bases. Germline V gene sequence: CDR1 MDHEN, CDR2 SYDVKM. CDR3 length: 17 amino acids. Germline trimming cut 3 bases from V and 2 bases from J; bases unmatched to any gene: 6. The CDR3 protein is CASSFATGGRTNEKLFF. The CDR3 DNA follows: TGTGCCAGCAGTTTCGCGACAGGGGGCAGGACTAATGAAAAACTGTTTTTT. Combining the CDR3 with reference TRBV28 and TRBJ1-4 gives the whole variable domain DVKVTQSSRYLVKRTGEKVFLECVQDMDHENMFWYRQDPGLGLRLIYFSYDVKMKEKGDIPEGYSVSREKKERFSLILESASTNQTSMYLCASSFATGGRTNEKLFFGSGTQLSVL.

This clone showed up just a few times. The chain carries TRBV5-6 and TRBJ2-7; TRBD1 agrees at 11 bases. The CDR3 is 14 residues long. The ends lost 2 bases at V and 4 bases at J; junction bases unmatched: 2. Germline V gene lookup returns CDR1 SGHDT and CDR2 YYEEEE. The CDR3 DNA sequence: TGTGCCAGCAGCTTTGGGACAGGGGGGTACGAGCAGTACTTC. Translating gives CASSFGTGGYEQYF.